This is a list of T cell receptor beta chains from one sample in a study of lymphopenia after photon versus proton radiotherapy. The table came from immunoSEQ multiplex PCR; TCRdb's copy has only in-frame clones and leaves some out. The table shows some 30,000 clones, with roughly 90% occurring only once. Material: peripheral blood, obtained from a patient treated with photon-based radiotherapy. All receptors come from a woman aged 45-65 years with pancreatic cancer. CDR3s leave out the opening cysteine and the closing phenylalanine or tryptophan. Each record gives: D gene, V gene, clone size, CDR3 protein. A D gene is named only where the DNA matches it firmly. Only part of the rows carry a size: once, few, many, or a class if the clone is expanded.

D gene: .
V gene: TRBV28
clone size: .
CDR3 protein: ASSRPGKASYEQY

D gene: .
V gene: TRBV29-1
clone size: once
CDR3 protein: SVSSETGELF

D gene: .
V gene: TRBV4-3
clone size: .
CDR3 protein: ASSQGVGAVLNYGYT

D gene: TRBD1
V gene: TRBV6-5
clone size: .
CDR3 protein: ASSGTGDGYGYT

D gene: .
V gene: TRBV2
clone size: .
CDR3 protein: ASSATYEQY

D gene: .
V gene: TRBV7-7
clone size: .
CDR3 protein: ASSSLWEQY

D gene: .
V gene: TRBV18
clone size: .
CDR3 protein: ASSPLRNTEAF

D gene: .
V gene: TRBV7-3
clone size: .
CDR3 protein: ASSLIPVPQETQY

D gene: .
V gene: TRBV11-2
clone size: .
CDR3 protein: ASSVDAGNTIY

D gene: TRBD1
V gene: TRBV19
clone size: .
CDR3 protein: ASSQEIRQGALPGETQY

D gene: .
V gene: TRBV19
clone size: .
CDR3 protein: ASSVKSNQPQH

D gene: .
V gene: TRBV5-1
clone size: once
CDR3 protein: ASSYDGENQPQH

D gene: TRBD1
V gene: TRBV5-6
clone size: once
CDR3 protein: ASSAGQGAYGYT

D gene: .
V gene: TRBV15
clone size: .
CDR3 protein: ATSRDQGGPEAF

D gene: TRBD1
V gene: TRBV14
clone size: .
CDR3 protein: ASSLLTGRDSPLH

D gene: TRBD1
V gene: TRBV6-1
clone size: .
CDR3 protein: ASTMGQDNQPQH

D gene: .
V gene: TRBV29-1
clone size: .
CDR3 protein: SVVSPPTYEQY

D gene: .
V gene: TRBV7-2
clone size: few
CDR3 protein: ASSPSRREEQF

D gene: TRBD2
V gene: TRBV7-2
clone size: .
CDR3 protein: ASSPGLAGKNEQF

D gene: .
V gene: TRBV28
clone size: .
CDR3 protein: ASRTGGAYDGYT

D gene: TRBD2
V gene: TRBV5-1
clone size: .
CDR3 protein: ASSLLAGKTSGANVLT

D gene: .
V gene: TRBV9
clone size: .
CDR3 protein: ASSLQGSTTEAF

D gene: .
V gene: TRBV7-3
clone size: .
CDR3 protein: ASSFNPGSGTEAF

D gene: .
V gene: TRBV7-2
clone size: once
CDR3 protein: ASSWSTATNEKLF

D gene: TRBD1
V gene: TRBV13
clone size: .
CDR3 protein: ASSPVPGQGSGTEAF

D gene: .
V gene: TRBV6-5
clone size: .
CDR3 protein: ATLPPGRRNTEAF

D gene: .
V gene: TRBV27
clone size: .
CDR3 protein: ASSLSGRGGNQPQH

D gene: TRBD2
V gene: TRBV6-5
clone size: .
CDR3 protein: ASSYSPGLALEQY

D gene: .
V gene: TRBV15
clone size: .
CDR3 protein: ATSEGGVETQY

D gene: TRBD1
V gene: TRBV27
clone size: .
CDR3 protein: ASSPWDSGYEQY

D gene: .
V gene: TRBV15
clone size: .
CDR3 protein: ATSRDTDIDSGYT

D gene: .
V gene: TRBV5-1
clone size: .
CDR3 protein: ASSLEDSPQETQY

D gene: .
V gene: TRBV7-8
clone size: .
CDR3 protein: ASSFGPPGSGNTIY

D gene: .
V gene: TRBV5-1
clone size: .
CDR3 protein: ASSPPKGSSGNTIY

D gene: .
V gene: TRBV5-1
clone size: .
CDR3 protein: ASSPTFESYEQY

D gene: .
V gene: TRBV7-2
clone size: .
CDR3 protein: ASSSSAVAGSYEQY

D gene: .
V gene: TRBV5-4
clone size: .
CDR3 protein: ATEENTEAF

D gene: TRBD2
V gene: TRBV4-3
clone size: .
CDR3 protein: ASSQEGGLAGVREQF